The T cell receptor beta chain under discussion was sequenced for a study of blood T cell repertoires in COVID-19 (dated by TCRdb to the early 2020s). General notes on the study: The collaborator samples originated in the United States, Italy and Spain and spanned the acute and convalescent phases of COVID-19. The repertoires were released in a freely available public database intended as a resource for research on the immune response to SARS-CoV-2. The samples were drawn from two sources: the first 160 participants of the ongoing ImmuneRACE study, and 1,200 or so subjects contributed by 6 global collaborators. The sample metadata nearly always contained a de-identified subject ID, COVID-19 status, age in years and sex. The dataset comprised deeply sampled blood TCRbeta repertoires from subjects exposed to, actively infected with, or recovered from COVID-19. HLA class I and class II types, where available, came from metadata supplied by the sample provider rather than from assay-based typing. The prospective study material was composed of cDNA or gDNA derived from T cells, B-cell-depleted T cells, or PBMCs.

In Seattle, one collaborating source enrolled patients while the infection was active and tracked those patients longitudinally over the course of disease. The collaborating institutions used their own protocols to collect whole blood in K2EDTA tubes. For TCRbeta analysis, collaborator samples were shipped as frozen whole blood, as isolated PBMCs, or as DNA extracted from either sample type. TCRbeta CDR3 regions were amplified from genomic DNA by means of the immunoSEQ Assay, a bias-controlled multiplex PCR. The authors processed their data as follows. Within the assay, amplification of reference gene primers was used to estimate how many nucleated cells each sample contained. To quantify the absolute abundance of each unique TCRbeta CDR3 rearrangement, sequence reads were collapsed and filtered. For each sample, productive Simpson clonality was calculated by taking the square root of Simpson's diversity index across productive rearrangements. The table comes from immuneACCESS by way of TCRdb, which keeps in-frame sequences with V and J called. Part of the clones is missing from these tables; in studies checked, under half for an unresolved V gene and the rest for unknown reasons. V and J calls and clone size are copied from that table; D and trimming were computed from the DNA. Within this sample are about 250,000 clones, with 88% of them counted one time only. The ten largest clonotypes hold 5% to 6.5% of the sample.

Remarks on this clone: No antigen is known for it. Base qualities are missing; no much larger clone stands one base away.

Broad study findings and their caveats: The quantity of clinical and demographic metadata differed by source and by participant and was supplied without curation.

The source material was peripheral blood. The TCR sequence derives from a woman in her 30s with COVID-19, enrolled during active disease.

The CDR3 is CASSLGQVHNEQFF. The DNA is TGTGCCAGCAGCCTCGGACAGGTTCACAATGAGCAGTTCTTC. Recombination connected TRBV11-3 to TRBJ2-1, with 7 central nucleotides matching TRBD1. Germline trimming: 5 bases from V, 5 bases from J; junction bases outside gene matches: 6. Taken from the germline V gene, the CDR1 and CDR2 loops are SGHNT and YENEEA. The CDR3 covers 14 residues, taking in both the cysteine and the phenylalanine. Only CDR3 DNA remains: 42 bases, in frame from the first base.